These T cell receptor beta chains were read from a single sample in a study of T cells expressing NK-cell markers. TCRdb reprocessed the 5' RACE reads, keeping one entry per CDR3 protein, no DNA. This sample's table reports some 150,000 distinct CDR3 sequences. The specimen was blood T cells: a sorted CD56 or NKG2C T cell subset, CD4+ or CD8+ T cells, or bulk PBMC T cells (not recorded which). These receptors came from a woman aged 45-65 years in good health. Both conserved end residues are part of each CDR3.

v_gene	j_gene	CDR3aa
TRBV27	TRBJ1-4	CASSSPRDRPNEKLFF
TRBV6-5	TRBJ2-3	CASTRGRGTTDTQYF
TRBV28	TRBJ2-3	CASSSPQVAYTQYF
TRBV27	TRBJ1-2	CASSSWGDYGYTF
TRBV6-5	TRBJ2-7	CASAIQQGYEQYF
TRBV4-1	TRBJ1-3	CASSQESGSGNTIYF
TRBV6-5	TRBJ2-1	CASSYSDYNEQFF
TRBV20-1	TRBJ2-3	CSARETSTFTDTQYF
TRBV7-9	TRBJ2-3	CASSLQGTRSTDTQYF
TRBV30	TRBJ1-4	CAGNLGRLEKLFF
TRBV3-1	TRBJ2-7	CASSQGPAGTPYEQYF
TRBV12-3/TRBV12-4	TRBJ2-7	CASSPLKDPTDEQYF
TRBV24-1	TRBJ2-1	CATSDLSEAGGNEQFF
TRBV5-6	TRBJ2-7	CASSPGAYEQYF
TRBV5-6	TRBJ1-5	CASSVRDRGRFQPQHF
TRBV7-7	TRBJ2-1	CASSPYTSGNNFNEQFF
TRBV5-6	TRBJ2-1	CASSLAATLSYNEQFF
TRBV5-1	TRBJ1-1	CASSVGQGSRTTEAFF
TRBV29-1	TRBJ2-1	CSVPGGGRNEQFF
TRBV4-1	TRBJ1-1	CASSQGDGRNTEAFF
TRBV9	TRBJ2-1	CASSDLAGVNEQFF
TRBV7-9	TRBJ2-3	CASSLGVSGTDTQYF
TRBV4-1	TRBJ1-1	CASSPGGYNTEAFF
TRBV12-3/TRBV12-4	TRBJ2-1	CASSFTTSGTDEQFF
TRBV12-5	TRBJ2-1	CASAITSGRPNEQFF
TRBV5-1	TRBJ2-1	CASSFTGQTYNEQFF
TRBV10-3	TRBJ2-1	CAISGSAGSVMNEQFF
TRBV10-3	TRBJ2-7	CATSGGQGGEQYF
TRBV27	TRBJ2-3	CASSPSLEPQYF
TRBV20-1	TRBJ1-2	CSARDPLPTGGVYGYTF
TRBV5-6	TRBJ2-4	CASHGMENIQYF
TRBV20-1	TRBJ2-1	CSARRLGTRDNEQFF
TRBV7-3	TRBJ1-6	CASSTGQYNSPLHF
TRBV6-6	TRBJ2-3	CASSDRGFRTDTQYF
TRBV5-5	TRBJ1-4	CASSFTGGWSEKLFF
TRBV12-3/TRBV12-4	TRBJ2-2	CASSSPWRAGGAGELFF
TRBV12-3/TRBV12-4	TRBJ2-2	CAMLSGRAETGELFF
TRBV11-2	TRBJ2-5	CASSYPIARGSAYQETQYF
TRBV4-1	TRBJ2-7	CASSNDRDYEQYF
TRBV6-1	TRBJ2-1	CASSSERREQFF
TRBV5-1	TRBJ2-3	CASRGLAGAVDTQYF
TRBV5-6	TRBJ2-1	CASSRDLYNEQFF
TRBV6-4	TRBJ2-2	CASSLLQAGELFF
TRBV27	TRBJ2-1	CASSFGGKQFF
TRBV10-2	TRBJ1-1	CAISRDRAGTEAFF
TRBV27	TRBJ2-5	CASRAISRETQYF
TRBV30	TRBJ1-1	CAWGTENTEAFF
TRBV4-1	TRBJ2-5	CASSLYKYQETQYF
TRBV12-3/TRBV12-4	TRBJ1-3	CASRRGSGNTIYF
TRBV23-1	TRBJ2-7	CASKHFAGYEQYF
TRBV10-2	TRBJ2-1	CASSELAGLVDEQFF
TRBV24-1	TRBJ2-2	CATSETRRGSTGELFF
TRBV4-1	TRBJ2-7	CASSPSGAIGYEQYF
TRBV20-1	TRBJ2-7	CSARGDRSLYEQYF
TRBV5-6	TRBJ2-1	CASSLSRDEQFF